These 6 T cell receptor beta chains originate from one sample sequenced in a study of response to subunit inactivated influenza vaccine. TCRdb re-analysed the RT-PCR reads in MiXCR, keeping a single row per CDR3 protein. This table has about 520,000 distinct CDR3 sequences, roughly 27% appearing once. The source material was CD4+ T cells sorted from PBMCs, sampled 4 to 6 days after vaccination. These receptor sequences come from a man aged 50 or older who received an inactivated influenza vaccine.

This clonotype was detected only a few times. The chain carries TRBV29-1 and TRBJ1-1; 8 nucleotides align to TRBD1. The CDR3 consists of 11 residues. V was clipped by 6 bases and J by 6 bases; unmatched bases: 3. The germline gives CDR1 SQVTM, CDR2 ANQGSEA. In DNA form, the CDR3 reads TGCAGCGTGAGACAGGGGTCTGAAGCTTTCTTT. Encoded protein: CSVRQGSEAFF.

The sample holds a few counts of this clonotype. The rearrangement uses TRBV10-2 and TRBJ2-3; TRBD2 matches 7 bases. Germline trimming cut 7 bases from V and 1 base from J; bases unmatched to any gene: 8. The CDR3 runs to 15 residues. Germline V gives CDR1 WSHSY, CDR2 SAAADI. The CDR3 DNA reads TGCGCCAGCACTCTTTTGGCGGGGGGCACAGATACGCAGTATTTT. The encoded protein is CASTLLAGGTDTQYF.

This clonotype has only a few counts. The chain recombines TRBV20-1 with TRBJ2-7; the D gene is possibly TRBD2 (5 bases). V lost 5 bases and J 2 bases, leaving 10 bases between the germline ends. This CDR3 has 12 amino acids. Germline CDR1 reads DFQATT; CDR2 reads SNEGSKA (reference sequence). Here the CDR3 DNA reads TGCAGTGCTGTCCGGAGGACCTACGAGCAGTACTTC. Its protein product is CSAVRRTYEQYF.

The V gene is TRBV20-1, the J gene TRBJ2-1; D possibly corresponds to TRBD2 (5 bases). Trimming took off 0 bases at V and 4 bases at J, with 13 bases between the two ends. This CDR3 comprises 15 residues. Germline CDR1 reads DFQATT; CDR2 reads SNEGSKA (reference sequence). The CDR3 DNA reads as TGCAGTGCTAGAGATTTGGGTAGCGTATACAATGAGCAGTTCTTC. This codes for CSARDLGSVYNEQFF.

This clonotype occurred a few times. The CDR3 sequence: CASSLGGRFAKLFF. As DNA, the CDR3 is TGCGCCAGCAGCTTGGGGGGAAGATTTGCGAAACTGTTTTTT. The chain uses TRBV5-1 and TRBJ1-4, with D uncertain. This CDR3 spans 14 amino acids. Germline CDR1 SGHRS, CDR2 YFSETQ. Trimming pared 0 bases from V and 11 bases from J, leaving 14 bases between.

V is TRBV28 and J is TRBJ2-5; TRBD2 might be the D (6 bases). V was shortened by 5 bases and J by 5 bases, with 27 bases between the two germline ends. Germline-derived CDR1 and CDR2 are MDHEN and SYDVKM. The CDR3 totals 18 residues. The CDR3 loop is CASSAILPGDPYPETQYF. DNA for the CDR3: TGTGCCAGCAGTGCCATACTACCGGGAGACCCCTATCCGGAGACCCAGTACTTC.